This T cell receptor beta chain was identified in a study of blood T cell repertoires in COVID-19. Looking at the study overall: Samples representing acute and convalescent COVID-19 were sourced from the United States, Italy and Spain. T cells, B-cell-depleted T cells, or PBMCs supplied cDNA or gDNA.

The germline V gene encodes CDR1 SGHAT and CDR2 FQNNGV. V gave up 1 base and J gave up 7 bases, with 11 bases separating them. The CDR3 is made up of 15 amino acids. Enrolment of Seattle patients took place during active infection, and they were followed longitudinally. Under the authors' procedure: Reference gene primer amplification gave estimated nucleated cell counts. Sequencing used immunoSEQ multiplex PCR; TCRdb keeps in-frame clones, though not all of them. V and J calls and clone size come straight from that table; D and trimming were deduced from the DNA. The table lists fewer than 350,000 clones, roughly 87% of them singletons.

The chain couples TRBV11-2 to TRBJ1-6; D remains unclear. Sequenced sample: peripheral blood. This receptor was obtained from an older woman with COVID-19, enrolled during active disease. Here the CDR3 DNA reads TGTGCCAGCAGCTTAGCCAACTCCTTAAATTCACCCCTCCACTTT. Its protein product is CASSLANSLNSPLHF.